This is a list of T cell receptor beta chains from one sample in a study of T-cell memory formation after mild COVID-19. TCRdb ran MiXCR on the 5' RACE reads and lists one entry per CDR3 protein. The sample lists a few hundred thousand distinct CDR3 sequences; about a sixth were seen once. The sequencing sample was made of PBMCs or a T cell subset sorted from them (not recorded which). Receptor source: a young man who had mild COVID-19 (a few samples of this study predate the infection). Cell type and time point are not known. Each CDR3 is given with its conserved first and last residue. D genes are given only for firm matches. Where a row states a size, it is once, few, many or the class of an expanded clone; other rows omit it.

TRBV10-3	TRBJ2-5	NA	NA	CAISESETGEETQYF	TGTGCCATCAGTGAGTCGGAAACCGGGGAAGAGACCCAGTACTTC
TRBV7-6	TRBJ1-5	TRBD1	NA	CASSFRQGNDQPQHF	TGTGCCAGCAGTTTTCGACAGGGGAACGATCAGCCCCAGCATTTT
TRBV9	TRBJ1-2	NA	NA	CASSVGSPRAGYGYTF	TGTGCCAGCAGCGTAGGTTCACCAAGGGCAGGCTATGGCTACACCTTC
TRBV20-1	TRBJ2-5	NA	NA	CSAQRGGPQETQYF	TGCAGTGCCCAGCGAGGGGGACCACAAGAGACCCAGTACTTC
TRBV5-4	TRBJ2-5	NA	NA	CASSLPGLRETQYF	TGTGCCAGCAGCTTGCCGGGACTCCGGGAGACCCAGTACTTC
TRBV6-5	TRBJ1-5	NA	NA	CASSYSGAQPQHF	TGTGCCAGCAGTTACTCGGGGGCGCAGCCCCAGCATTTT
TRBV4-1	TRBJ2-5	NA	NA	CASSQDPGQQETQYF	TGCGCCAGCAGCCAAGATCCAGGGCAGCAAGAGACCCAGTACTTC
TRBV7-9	TRBJ2-1	TRBD2	few	CASSPPAGRVLHEQFF	TGTGCCAGCAGCCCTCCGGCGGGGAGGGTTCTCCATGAGCAGTTCTTC
TRBV4-1	TRBJ2-1	NA	NA	CASGGSGADLNNEQFF	TGCGCCAGCGGGGGGTCGGGGGCAGACCTAAACAATGAGCAGTTCTTC
TRBV3-1	TRBJ2-1	NA	NA	CASSQDLNEQFF	TGTGCCAGCAGCCAAGATTTAAATGAGCAGTTCTTC
TRBV6-5	TRBJ2-5	NA	NA	CASSYKELQETQYF	TGTGCCAGCAGTTACAAGGAACTACAAGAGACCCAGTACTTC
TRBV6-2/TRBV6-3	TRBJ2-7	NA	NA	CASSYEGSYEQYF	TGTGCCAGCAGTTACGAGGGATCCTACGAGCAGTACTTC
TRBV4-3	TRBJ2-5	NA	NA	CASSQDGTPQETQYF	TGCGCCAGCAGCCAAGACGGGACTCCCCAAGAGACCCAGTACTTC
TRBV12-3/TRBV12-4	TRBJ1-1	TRBD1	few	CASSPGTGRGAFF	TGTGCCAGCAGTCCCGGGACAGGCCGGGGGGCTTTCTTT
TRBV24-1	TRBJ1-5	NA	NA	CATSDSVLGPQHF	TGTGCCACCAGTGATTCTGTTTTAGGGCCCCAGCATTTT
TRBV4-3	TRBJ2-3	TRBD2	NA	CASSQDGRVAASTDTQYF	TGCGCCAGCAGCCAAGATGGGAGGGTAGCGGCCTCCACAGATACGCAGTATTTT
TRBV18	TRBJ1-2	TRBD1	few	CASSASDRVSYGYTF	TGTGCCAGCTCAGCCAGCGACAGGGTTTCGTATGGCTACACCTTC
TRBV5-5	TRBJ2-1	TRBD1	NA	CASSWQVQGAYYNEQFF	TGTGCCAGCAGCTGGCAGGTCCAGGGGGCGTATTACAATGAGCAGTTCTTC
TRBV9	TRBJ2-2	NA	few	CASSVYNTGELFF	TGTGCCAGCAGCGTATACAACACCGGGGAGCTGTTTTTT
TRBV18	TRBJ2-2	TRBD2	few	CASSFGGGPRTGELFF	TGTGCCAGCTCATTCGGCGGGGGGCCACGTACCGGGGAGCTGTTTTTT
TRBV3-1	TRBJ2-3	NA	many	CASSQGGADTQYF	TGTGCCAGCAGCCAGGGGGGCGCCGATACGCAGTATTTT
TRBV20-1	TRBJ1-1	NA	NA	CSAESRGMNTEAFF	TGCAGTGCTGAGAGCAGGGGAATGAACACTGAAGCTTTCTTT
TRBV20-1	TRBJ1-3	NA	NA	CSARSTEFGNTIYF	TGCAGTGCTAGATCGACAGAGTTTGGAAACACCATATATTTT
TRBV7-2	TRBJ2-3	NA	NA	CASSLVGHTDTQYF	TGTGCCAGCAGCTTAGTTGGTCACACAGATACGCAGTATTTT
TRBV29-1	TRBJ1-2	NA	many	CSVERGPNYGYTF	TGCAGCGTTGAAAGGGGACCTAACTATGGCTACACCTTC
TRBV7-9	TRBJ1-5	NA	NA	CASSLEQSNQPQHF	TGTGCCAGCAGCTTGGAACAGAGCAATCAGCCCCAGCATTTT
TRBV19	TRBJ2-1	NA	NA	CAIAQDALSQQFF	TGTGCCATAGCTCAGGACGCCTTATCTCAGCAGTTCTTC